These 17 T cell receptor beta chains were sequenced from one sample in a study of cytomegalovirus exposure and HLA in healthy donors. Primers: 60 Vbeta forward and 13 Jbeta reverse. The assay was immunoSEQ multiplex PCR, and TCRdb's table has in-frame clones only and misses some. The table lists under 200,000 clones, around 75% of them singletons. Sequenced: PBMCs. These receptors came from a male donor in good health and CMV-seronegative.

CDR3 in DNA: TGTGCCTGGACCTCCGGCGGAGCCTATGGCTACACCTTC. Residues: CAWTSGGAYGYTF. V usage is TRBV30 and J usage is TRBJ1-2; no clear D. The length of the CDR3 is 13 residues. V was trimmed by 4 bases and J by 4 bases, leaving 13 bases between them. Germline-derived CDR1 and CDR2 are GTSNPN and SVGIG (reference sequence).

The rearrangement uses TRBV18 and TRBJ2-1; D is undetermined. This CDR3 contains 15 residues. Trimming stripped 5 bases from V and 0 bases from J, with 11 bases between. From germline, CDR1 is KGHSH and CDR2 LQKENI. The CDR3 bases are TGTGCCAGCTCAGGGTCATGGAGCTCCTACAATGAGCAGTTCTTC. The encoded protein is CASSGSWSSYNEQFF.

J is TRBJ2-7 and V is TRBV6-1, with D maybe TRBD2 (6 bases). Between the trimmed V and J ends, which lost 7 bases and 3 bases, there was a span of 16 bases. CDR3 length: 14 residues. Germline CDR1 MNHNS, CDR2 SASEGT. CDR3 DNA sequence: TGTGCCAGCACGGAAACGGGACTTCGCTACGAGCAGTACTTC. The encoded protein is CASTETGLRYEQYF.

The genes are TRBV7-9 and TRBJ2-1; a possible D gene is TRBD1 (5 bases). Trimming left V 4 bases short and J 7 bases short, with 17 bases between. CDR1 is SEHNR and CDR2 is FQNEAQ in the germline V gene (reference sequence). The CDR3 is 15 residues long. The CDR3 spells CASSWSLLQGNEQFF. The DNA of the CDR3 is TGTGCCAGCAGCTGGTCACTACTGCAGGGTAATGAGCAGTTCTTC.

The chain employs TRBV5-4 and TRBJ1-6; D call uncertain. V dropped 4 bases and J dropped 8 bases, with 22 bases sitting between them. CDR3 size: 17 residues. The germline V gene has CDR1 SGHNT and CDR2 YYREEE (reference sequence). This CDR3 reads CASSLDLGREGDSPLHF. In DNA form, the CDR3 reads TGTGCCAGCAGCCTGGACCTCGGGAGGGAAGGTGATTCACCCCTCCACTTT.

This CDR3 is CASSYPPNRDNQPQHF. CDR3 nucleotides: TGTGCCAGCAGTTACCCCCCCAACAGGGACAATCAGCCCCAGCATTTT. The chain is built from TRBV6-6 and TRBJ1-5, with D perhaps TRBD1 (6 bases). V dropped 2 bases and J dropped 3 bases, with 14 bases sitting between them. Germline V lookup: CDR1 MNHNY, CDR2 SVGAGI (reference sequence). This CDR3 is 16 amino acids long.

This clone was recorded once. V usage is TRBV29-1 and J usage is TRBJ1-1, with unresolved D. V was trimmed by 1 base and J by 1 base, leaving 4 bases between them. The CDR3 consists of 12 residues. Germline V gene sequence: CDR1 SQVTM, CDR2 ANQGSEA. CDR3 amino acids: CSVEVRNTEAFF. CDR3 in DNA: TGCAGCGTTGAAGTCAGGAACACTGAAGCTTTCTTT.

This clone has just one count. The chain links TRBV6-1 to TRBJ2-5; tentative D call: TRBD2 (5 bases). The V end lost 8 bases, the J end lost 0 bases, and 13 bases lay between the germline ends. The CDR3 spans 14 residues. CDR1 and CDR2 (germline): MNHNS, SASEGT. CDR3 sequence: CASRTGSHQETQYF. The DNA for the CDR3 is TGTGCCAGCCGAACTGGGAGCCACCAAGAGACCCAGTACTTC.

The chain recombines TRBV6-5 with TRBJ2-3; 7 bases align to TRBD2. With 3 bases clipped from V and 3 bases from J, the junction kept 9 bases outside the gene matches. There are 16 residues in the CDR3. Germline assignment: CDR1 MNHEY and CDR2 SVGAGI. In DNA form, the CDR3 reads TGTGCCAGCAGTTATCTCGACATGGGGGGGACAGATACGCAGTATTTT. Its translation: CASSYLDMGGTDTQYF.

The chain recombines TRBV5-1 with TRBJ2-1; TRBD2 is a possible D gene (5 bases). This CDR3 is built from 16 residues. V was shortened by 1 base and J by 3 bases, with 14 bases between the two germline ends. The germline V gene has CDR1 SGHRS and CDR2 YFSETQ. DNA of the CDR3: TGCGCCAGCAGCTTGCCCTCGGGGAGCCTCTACAATGAGCAGTTCTTC. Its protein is CASSLPSGSLYNEQFF.

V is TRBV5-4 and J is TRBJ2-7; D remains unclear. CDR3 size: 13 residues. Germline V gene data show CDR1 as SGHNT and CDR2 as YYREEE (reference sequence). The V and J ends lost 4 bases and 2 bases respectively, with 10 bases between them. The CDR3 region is CASSHDRAYEQYF. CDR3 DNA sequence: TGTGCCAGCAGCCACGACCGGGCCTACGAGCAGTACTTC.

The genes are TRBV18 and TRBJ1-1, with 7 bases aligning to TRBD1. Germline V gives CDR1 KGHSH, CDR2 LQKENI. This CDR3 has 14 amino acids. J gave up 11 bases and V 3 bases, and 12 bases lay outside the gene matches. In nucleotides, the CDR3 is TGTGCCAGCTCACCGCCGACCGGACAGGAAAAGGCTTTCTTT. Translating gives CASSPPTGQEKAFF. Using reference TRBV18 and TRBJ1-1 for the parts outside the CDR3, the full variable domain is NAGVMQNPRHLVRRRGQEARLRCSPMKGHSHVYWYRQLPEEGLKFMVYLQKENIIDESGMPKERFSAEFPKEGPSILRIQQVVRGDSAAYFCASSPPTGQEKAFFGQGTRLTVV.

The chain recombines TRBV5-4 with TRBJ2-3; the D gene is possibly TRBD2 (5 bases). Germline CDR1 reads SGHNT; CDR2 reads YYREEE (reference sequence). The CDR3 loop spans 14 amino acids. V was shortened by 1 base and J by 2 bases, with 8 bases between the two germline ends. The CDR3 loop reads CASSLRETTDTQYF. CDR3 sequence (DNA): TGTGCCAGCAGCTTGAGGGAGACCACAGATACGCAGTATTTT.

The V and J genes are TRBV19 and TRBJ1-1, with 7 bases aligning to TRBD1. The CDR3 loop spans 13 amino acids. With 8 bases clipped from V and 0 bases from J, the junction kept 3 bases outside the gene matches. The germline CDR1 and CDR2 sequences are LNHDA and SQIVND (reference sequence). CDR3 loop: CASGQGVNTEAFF. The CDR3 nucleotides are TGTGCCAGTGGTCAGGGGGTGAACACTGAAGCTTTCTTT.

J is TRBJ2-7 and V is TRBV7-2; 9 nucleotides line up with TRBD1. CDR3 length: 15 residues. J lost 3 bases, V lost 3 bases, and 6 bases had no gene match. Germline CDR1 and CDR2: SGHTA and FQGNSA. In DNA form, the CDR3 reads TGTGCCAGCAGCTTGGGACAGGGCGCTTACTACGAGCAGTACTTC. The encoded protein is CASSLGQGAYYEQYF.

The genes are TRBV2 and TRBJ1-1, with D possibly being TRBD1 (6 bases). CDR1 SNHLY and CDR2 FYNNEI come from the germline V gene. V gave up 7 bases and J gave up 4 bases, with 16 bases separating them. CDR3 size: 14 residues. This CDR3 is CASNNLQGSTEAFF. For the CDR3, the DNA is TGTGCCAGCAATAACCTACAGGGCAGCACTGAAGCTTTCTTT.

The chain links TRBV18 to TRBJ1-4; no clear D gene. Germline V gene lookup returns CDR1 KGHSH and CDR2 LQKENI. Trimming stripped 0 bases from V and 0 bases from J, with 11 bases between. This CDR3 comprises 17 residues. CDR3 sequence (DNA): TGTGCCAGCTCACCACCCGGCGGAAGAGCAACTAATGAAAAACTGTTTTTT. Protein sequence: CASSPPGGRATNEKLFF.